The present T cell receptor beta chain was sequenced within a study of T cells in localized non-small cell lung cancer. Study results and caveats: A median around 57 of the top 100 tumor clones appeared in adjacent lung. There was an association of higher blood T cell density with longer overall survival.

As for this clone: Its target is not known.

V was clipped by 1 base and J by 3 bases; unmatched bases: 6. CDR3 length: 15 amino acids. The germline CDR1 and CDR2 sequences are MGHRA and YSYEKL. TCRdb's copy holds only in-frame clones and misses some; the assay was immunoSEQ multiplex PCR. The table shows some 30,000 clones, with approximately 94% occurring only once. The V call is TRBV4-1, the J call TRBJ2-7; 7 bases align to TRBD1. The source of this sequence is a woman aged 40-75 years with stage I lung adenocarcinoma. The sample in question was peripheral blood, obtained before any cancer treatment. Here the CDR3 reads CASSQAPQGIYEQYF. CDR3 nucleotides: TGCGCCAGCAGCCAAGCCCCACAGGGGATCTACGAGCAGTACTTC.